This T cell receptor beta chain emerged from a study of CD8+ T cells in alopecia areata. Turning to the study itself: Treatment comprised oral tofacitinib, 5 to 10 mg twice daily, in treated patients. Study results and caveats: Mice showed TCR sharing more clearly than patients did, possibly owing to HLA.

CDR3 length: 13 amino acids. V lost 5 bases and J 7 bases, leaving 12 bases between the germline ends. From germline, CDR1 is SEHNR and CDR2 FQNEAQ (reference sequence). Treatment reported: oral pan-JAK inhibitor, 5-10 mg twice daily. Extraction and reverse transcription of RNA yielded cDNA as the sequencing template. Generated by immunoSEQ multiplex PCR, the TCRdb table keeps only in-frame clones and is missing some. The table has fewer than 110,000 clones, roughly 89% seen once. As regards this clone: The target antigen is unknown.

This TCR came from a human donor with alopecia areata. The V and J genes are TRBV7-9 and TRBJ2-4; D is possibly TRBD1 (6 bases). The material sequenced was CD8+ T cells sorted from blood, taken at week 24, from a patient treated with tofacitinib. The DNA of the CDR3 is TGTGCCAGCAGCCACGAGGGGGTGAACATTCAGTACTTC. Protein product: CASSHEGVNIQYF.